These 14 T cell receptor beta chains originate from one sample sequenced in a study of vaccination and CD4 T cells after COVID-19. The Oncomine TCR Beta short-read assay was applied to DNA of cultured CD4+ T cells. MiXCR, run by TCRdb on the PCR reads, gives a single entry per CDR3 protein. The profile shows several thousand distinct CDR3 sequences, roughly 20% of them singletons. The antigens for these receptors are not known. Indicated treatment: roughly ten-day PBMC culture with coronavirus spike peptide pools or control peptides (ViraFEST assay). The starting material was CD4+ T cells from blood, cultured in vitro, obtained after SARS-CoV-2 vaccination. These receptor sequences come from a human donor who had recovered from COVID-19.

This chain links TRBV25-1 with TRBJ2-1; 7 bases line up with TRBD2. This CDR3 is built from 15 residues. The V segment lost 6 bases and the J segment 5 bases; nucleotides outside the gene matches: 10. Germline V lookup: CDR1 MGHDK, CDR2 SYGVNS. CDR3 bases: TGTGCCAGCAGACCACCCGGGACTAACAACAATGAGCAGTTCTTC. As protein: CASRPPGTNNNEQFF. The full variable domain, rest sourced from reference TRBV25-1 and TRBJ2-1, is EADIYQTPRYLVIGTGKKITLECSQTMGHDKMYWYQQDPGMELHLIHYSYGVNSTEKGDLSSESTVSRIRTEHFPLTLESARPSHTSQYLCASRPPGTNNNEQFFGPGTRLTVL.

The CDR3 here is CASELTARDQPQHF. The CDR3 DNA follows: TGTGCCAGTGAATTGACAGCAAGGGATCAGCCCCAGCATTTT. This rearrangement joins TRBV19 to TRBJ1-5; possible D gene TRBD1, 5 bases. This CDR3 spans 14 amino acids. Germline values: CDR1 LNHDA, CDR2 SQIVND (reference sequence). The germline V and J ends were trimmed by 8 bases and 5 bases, with 16 bases remaining between them.

This clonotype was detected only once. This chain connects TRBV4-1 to TRBJ2-4, with 9 bases aligning to TRBD2. V lost 4 bases to trimming and J lost 6 bases; unmatched junction nucleotides: 10. From germline, CDR1 is MGHRA and CDR2 YSYEKL. The CDR3 totals 16 residues. The CDR3 DNA follows: TGCGCCAGCAGCCCGTCTCGGGCTAGCGGGGTAAACATTCAGTACTTC. It yields the protein CASSPSRASGVNIQYF.

This clonotype is medium-sized (0.01 to 0.1%) in the sample. The V call is TRBV20-1, the J call TRBJ2-7, with D unclear. Trimming left V 1 base short and J 0 bases short, with 4 bases between. This CDR3 region has 12 residues. Germline assignment: CDR1 DFQATT and CDR2 SNEGSKA (reference sequence). CDR3 DNA: TGCAGTGCTAGAGGGAGCTCCTACGAGCAGTACTTC. It is translated as CSARGSSYEQYF.

Regarding this clonotype: Given a far larger clone just one base away, this is likely a sequencing read error. The V call is TRBV7-8, the J call TRBJ1-2; D call uncertain. Germline lookup yields CDR1 SGHVS and CDR2 FQNEAQ. The CDR3 has 13 amino acids. The CDR3 DNA follows: TGTGCCGGCAGCTTAGGTGAAAATCCCGGCTACACCTTC. Translated: CAGSLGENPGYTF.

The chain carries TRBV5-8 and TRBJ1-5; 9 nucleotides line up with TRBD1. This CDR3 has 17 residues. From germline, CDR1 is SGHTS and CDR2 YDEGEE. J gave up 6 bases and V 4 bases, and 14 bases lay outside the gene matches. CDR3 sequence reads: CASSHPGGQGRRQPQHF. CDR3 coding DNA: TGTGCCAGCAGCCATCCCGGGGGACAGGGCAGACGTCAGCCCCAGCATTTT.

This clonotype was counted ten times or more. The chain recombines TRBV20-1 with TRBJ1-6, with D uncertain. V was cut by 0 bases and J by 4 bases, with 10 bases left in between. The CDR3 length is 15 residues. Germline V gene data show CDR1 as DFQATT and CDR2 as SNEGSKA (reference sequence). CDR3 amino acids: CSAREPGAYNSPLHF. The CDR3, as DNA: TGCAGTGCTAGAGAGCCCGGAGCGTATAATTCACCCCTCCACTTT.

The genes are TRBV20-1 and TRBJ1-3; D is ambiguous. The germline V and J ends were trimmed by 1 base and 0 bases, with 7 bases remaining between them. In germline, CDR1 is DFQATT, CDR2 SNEGSKA (reference sequence). The CDR3 is 14 residues long. CDR3 region: CSARGGGSGNTIYF. In DNA form, the CDR3 reads TGCAGTGCTAGAGGGGGAGGCTCTGGAAACACCATATATTTT.

Only a few counts were recorded for this clonotype. The chain couples TRBV6-1 to TRBJ1-2; D is unresolved. The CDR3 spans 15 residues. The germline V and J ends were trimmed by 2 bases and 9 bases, with 19 bases remaining between them. CDR1 MNHNS and CDR2 SASEGT come from the germline V gene. The CDR3 region has the DNA TGTGCCAGCAGTGAAACCTCCTTTCGAATAAGGAGCTACACCTTC. Translating gives CASSETSFRIRSYTF.

The CDR3 loop is CASSQGLSSYNEQFF. CDR3 coding DNA: TGTGCCAGCAGCCAGGGACTGAGCTCCTACAATGAGCAGTTCTTC. This rearrangement joins TRBV4-2 to TRBJ2-1; D might be TRBD2 (6 bases). V was shortened by 3 bases and J by 0 bases, with 9 bases between the two germline ends. This CDR3 has 15 amino acids. Per the germline V gene, CDR1 is LGHNA and CDR2 is YNFKEQ.

This clonotype occurred a few times. V gene TRBV2 combines with J gene TRBJ2-5, with 11 bases fitting TRBD2. The CDR3 totals 16 residues. The germline gives CDR1 SNHLY, CDR2 FYNNEI. Trimming took 2 bases from V and 5 from J; bases not matched to a gene: 7. The CDR3 DNA is TGTGCCAGCAGTGAACGGGTAGCGGGGGGGCGTGAGACCCAGTACTTC. Translating gives CASSERVAGGRETQYF. Drawing the rest from reference TRBV2 and TRBJ2-5, the complete variable domain is EPEVTQTPSHQVTQMGQEVILRCVPISNHLYFYWYRQILGQKVEFLVSFYNNEISEKSEIFDDQFSVERPDGSNFTLKIRSTKLEDSAMYFCASSERVAGGRETQYFGPGTRLLVL.

The chain couples TRBV5-5 to TRBJ1-2; D ambiguous. Deletions cut 5 bases from V and 4 bases from J, with 9 bases between. CDR3 length: 12 amino acids. The germline gives CDR1 SGHKS, CDR2 YYEKEE (reference sequence). The CDR3 is CASRRDFYGYTF. CDR3 nucleotides: TGTGCCAGCAGACGGGATTTCTATGGCTACACCTTC. The full variable domain, rest sourced from reference TRBV5-5 and TRBJ1-2, is DAGVTQSPTHLIKTRGQQVTLRCSPISGHKSVSWYQQVLGQGPQFIFQYYEKEERGRGNFPDRFSARQFPNYSSELNVNALLLGDSALYLCASRRDFYGYTFGSGTRLTVV.

In this sample, this clonotype turned up a few times. The V gene is TRBV7-8, the J gene TRBJ2-4; no reliable D call. The V gene lost 6 bases and the J gene lost 5 bases, with 11 bases spanning the gap. Per germline, CDR1 SGHVS and CDR2 FQNEAQ. There are 13 residues in the CDR3. The CDR3 coding sequence is TGTGCCAGCAGTCAGACGACCGAAAACATTCAGTACTTC. Protein: CASSQTTENIQYF.

Turning to this clonotype: This may arise from a read error, as a much more abundant clone is one base away. This is likely a read error, given that the CDR3 carries no conserved phenylalanine or tryptophan at its end. The J gene is TRBJ2-7, the V gene TRBV20-1, with 7 bases that match TRBD1. Germline V CDR1 and CDR2: DFQATT, SNEGSKA (reference sequence). This CDR3 spans 14 amino acids. V lost 0 bases to trimming and J lost 3 bases; unmatched junction nucleotides: 5. The CDR3 protein is CSAREPGQSYEQYL. CDR3 nucleotide sequence: TGCAGTGCTAGAGAGCCGGGACAGAGCTACGAGCAGTACCTC.